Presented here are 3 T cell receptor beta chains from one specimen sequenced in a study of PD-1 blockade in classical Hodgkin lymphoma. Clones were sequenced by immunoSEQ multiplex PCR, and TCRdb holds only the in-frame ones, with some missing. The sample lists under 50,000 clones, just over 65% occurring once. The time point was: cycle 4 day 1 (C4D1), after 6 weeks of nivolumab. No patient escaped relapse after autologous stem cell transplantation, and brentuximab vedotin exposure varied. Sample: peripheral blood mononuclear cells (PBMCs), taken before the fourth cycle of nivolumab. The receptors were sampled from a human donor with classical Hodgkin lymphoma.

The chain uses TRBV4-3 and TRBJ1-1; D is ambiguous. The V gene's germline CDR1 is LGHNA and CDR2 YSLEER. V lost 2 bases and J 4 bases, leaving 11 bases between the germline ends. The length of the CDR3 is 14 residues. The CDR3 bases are TGCGCCAGCAGCCAAATTCTAACGAGCACTGAAGCTTTCTTT. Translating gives CASSQILTSTEAFF.

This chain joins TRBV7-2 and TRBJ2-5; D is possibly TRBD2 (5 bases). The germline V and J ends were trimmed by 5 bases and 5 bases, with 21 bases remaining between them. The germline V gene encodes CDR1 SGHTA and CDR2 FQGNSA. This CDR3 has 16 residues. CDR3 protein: CASSPGGFRSSETQYF. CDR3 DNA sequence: TGTGCCAGCAGCCCAGGAGGTTTCCGGTCGTCGGAGACCCAGTACTTC.

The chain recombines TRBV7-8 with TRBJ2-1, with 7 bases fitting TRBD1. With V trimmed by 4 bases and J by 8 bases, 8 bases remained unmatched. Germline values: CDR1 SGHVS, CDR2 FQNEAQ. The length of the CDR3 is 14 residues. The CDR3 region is CASSSGGLNDEQFF. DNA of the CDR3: TGTGCCAGCAGCTCAGGGGGTTTAAACGATGAGCAGTTCTTC.